The entry that follows covers one T cell receptor beta chain sequence. Per the study methods: The assay estimated nucleated cells by amplifying reference gene primers. The repertoire was sequenced with immunoSEQ multiplex PCR; TCRdb's copy has only in-frame clones and lacks some. V and J calls and clone size are as listed in that table; D and trimming were resolved from the DNA. The data show fewer than 300,000 clones, approximately 81% seen once. The data are from a study of blood T cell repertoires in COVID-19. Study information: The cDNA or gDNA used as material had been derived from T cells, B-cell-depleted T cells, or PBMCs.

There are 14 residues in the CDR3. V lost 5 bases to trimming and J lost 3 bases, with 13 bases between them. CDR1 is MNHEY and CDR2 is SMNVEV in the germline V gene (reference sequence). The genes are TRBV27 and TRBJ1-2; no reliable D call. Material for sequencing was peripheral blood. The receptor comes from a woman younger than 35 with acute or convalescent COVID-19. CDR3 bases: TGTGCCAGCAGTAGATGGCCCGCCGACTATGGCTACACCTTC. Its translation: CASSRWPADYGYTF.